The rows below give T cell receptor beta chains drawn from one sample of a study of T cells after yellow fever vaccination. TCRdb recomputed calls from the 5' RACE reads with MiXCR, one row per CDR3 protein. Here the sample spans approximately 90,000 distinct CDR3 sequences, under 7% being singletons. This specimen was CD8+ T cells sorted from PBMCs, taken 10 days after the yellow fever booster vaccination. The receptor set was obtained from a man aged 18 to 30 who received the YFV17D yellow fever vaccine. Each CDR3 is given with its conserved first and last residue. D genes are given only for firm matches. Size is stated for part of the rows, as once, few or many counts, or as a class when the clone is expanded.

j_call d_call v_call clone_size cdr3_aa cdr3_nt
TRBJ2-3 NA TRBV4-3 few CASSLTSTGTNTDTQYF TGCGCCAGCAGCCTGACCTCAACCGGGACAAACACAGATACGCAGTATTTT
TRBJ2-1 TRBD1 TRBV7-9 few CASSFARQGSNNEQFF TGTGCCAGCAGCTTTGCCCGACAGGGGTCCAACAATGAGCAGTTCTTC
TRBJ1-2 NA TRBV6-5 NA CASSYSLLSVGYTF TGTGCCAGCAGTTACTCTCTCCTTAGTGTTGGCTACACCTTC
TRBJ2-2 NA TRBV9 many CASSVAYRGGELFF TGTGCCAGCAGCGTAGCTTACCGGGGCGGGGAGCTGTTTTTT
TRBJ1-1 NA TRBV5-4 few CASSLAYKNTEAFF TGTGCCAGCAGCTTGGCCTACAAGAACACTGAAGCTTTCTTT
TRBJ2-3 NA TRBV5-1 NA CASSLSGVSTDTQYF TGCGCCAGCAGCTTGTCCGGGGTGAGCACAGATACGCAGTATTTT
TRBJ2-3 NA TRBV12-3/TRBV12-4 NA CASRPPGVSTDTQYF TGTGCCAGCAGACCGCCAGGGGTGAGCACAGATACGCAGTATTTT
TRBJ2-5 TRBD2 TRBV10-2 few CASSRLAGQETQYF TGCGCCAGCAGTAGACTAGCGGGGCAAGAGACCCAGTACTTC
TRBJ2-7 NA TRBV10-3 many CAISDGSLPLWEQYF TGTGCCATCAGTGATGGCAGTTTGCCTTTATGGGAGCAGTACTTC
TRBJ2-3 TRBD1 TRBV9 few CASTKDRANTDTQYF TGTGCCAGCACTAAGGACAGGGCGAACACAGATACGCAGTATTTT
TRBJ2-7 NA TRBV6-5 few CASSYRGEQYF TGTGCCAGCAGTTACAGGGGTGAGCAGTACTTC
TRBJ1-5 NA TRBV4-1 few CASSQDVGRIGNQPQHF TGCGCCAGCAGCCAAGATGTAGGGAGGATTGGCAATCAGCCCCAGCATTTT
TRBJ1-2 NA TRBV5-1 many CASSLGAGRSDGYTF TGCGCCAGCAGCTTGGGAGCGGGGAGAAGCGATGGCTACACCTTC
TRBJ2-5 TRBD2 TRBV12-3/TRBV12-4 few CASSYTAGGPGETQYF TGTGCCAGCAGTTACACAGCGGGGGGGCCTGGAGAGACCCAGTACTTC
TRBJ2-3 TRBD2 TRBV10-3 NA CAIKTGLADSDTQYF TGTGCCATCAAGACTGGACTAGCGGATTCAGATACGCAGTATTTT
TRBJ2-7 NA TRBV3-1 NA CASSQGGTGYEQYF TGTGCCAGCAGCCAAGGAGGGACTGGCTACGAGCAGTACTTC
TRBJ2-7 NA TRBV20-1 few CSARGYSSYEQYF TGCAGTGCTAGGGGGTACAGCTCCTACGAGCAGTACTTC
TRBJ1-1 TRBD1 TRBV18 NA CASSRQGLSTEAFF TGTGCCAGCTCACGACAGGGCCTAAGCACTGAAGCTTTCTTT
TRBJ2-1 TRBD2 TRBV7-2 many CASSPMGGSSYNEQFF TGTGCCAGCAGCCCGATGGGGGGGAGCTCCTACAATGAGCAGTTCTTC
TRBJ2-7 NA TRBV4-1 NA CASSQGLQAGEQYF TGCGCCAGCAGCCAAGGGCTACAGGCGGGGGAGCAGTACTTC
TRBJ2-7 TRBD1 TRBV2 NA CASRKTGLWVPYEQYF TGTGCCAGCAGAAAGACAGGGCTATGGGTCCCATACGAGCAGTACTTC
TRBJ1-3 TRBD1 TRBV20-1 NA CSARQGGSGNTIYF TGCAGTGCCAGACAGGGTGGCTCTGGAAACACCATATATTTT
TRBJ2-3 NA TRBV5-1 few CASSWITDTQYF TGCGCCAGCAGCTGGATCACAGATACGCAGTATTTT
TRBJ1-2 TRBD1 TRBV7-2 NA CASSPDRGHGYGYTF TGTGCCAGCAGCCCAGACAGGGGGCACGGGTATGGCTACACCTTC
TRBJ2-2 NA TRBV3-1 NA CASSNGLNTGELFF TGTGCCAGCAGCAACGGACTTAACACCGGGGAGCTGTTTTTT
TRBJ2-7 NA TRBV4-1 many CASSQEMADAYEQYF TGCGCCAGCAGCCAAGAAATGGCGGATGCCTACGAGCAGTACTTC
TRBJ1-5 NA TRBV6-5 few CASSPGAGQPQHF TGTGCCAGCAGCCCAGGGGCTGGTCAGCCCCAGCATTTT
TRBJ2-7 NA TRBV6-6 few CASSRGLDYEQYF TGTGCCAGCAGCCGGGGACTCGACTACGAGCAGTACTTC
TRBJ2-7 NA TRBV7-2 many CASSPTAPTYEQYF TGTGCCAGCAGCCCAACAGCTCCCACCTACGAGCAGTACTTC
TRBJ2-7 NA TRBV4-2 few CASSQGYNSYEQYF TGTGCCAGCAGCCAAGGGTACAACTCCTACGAGCAGTACTTC
TRBJ1-2 TRBD1 TRBV5-6 few CASSDAGRGFWYGYTF TGTGCCAGCAGCGACGCCGGCAGGGGGTTTTGGTATGGCTACACCTTC
TRBJ2-5 TRBD2 TRBV4-1 NA CASSQWSGGGQETQYF TGCGCCAGCAGCCAGTGGTCCGGGGGGGGACAAGAGACCCAGTACTTC
TRBJ2-1 TRBD2 TRBV7-2 NA CASSETSGTYNEQFF TGTGCCAGCAGCGAAACTAGCGGGACATACAATGAGCAGTTCTTC
TRBJ2-2 TRBD1 TRBV30 many CAWSATHRGLWTGELFF TGTGCCTGGAGTGCGACCCACAGGGGGCTTTGGACCGGGGAGCTGTTTTTT
TRBJ1-1 NA TRBV7-9 NA CASSTTRTAMNTEAFF TGTGCCAGCAGCACTACACGAACCGCGATGAACACTGAAGCTTTCTTT
TRBJ2-3 NA TRBV4-1 many CASSQVMGGDRGTQYF TGCGCCAGCAGCCAAGTGATGGGGGGCGACCGAGGTACGCAGTATTTT
TRBJ2-7 TRBD2 TRBV18 many CASSPQEASGTYEQYF TGTGCCAGCTCACCACAGGAAGCTAGCGGCACCTACGAGCAGTACTTC
TRBJ2-3 NA TRBV7-9 few CASDPLRDTQYF TGTGCCAGCGACCCCCTGAGGGATACGCAGTATTTT
TRBJ1-5 NA TRBV5-8 NA CASRSQGGSNQPQHF TGTGCCAGCAGGTCACAGGGAGGGAGCAATCAGCCCCAGCATTTT
TRBJ2-7 NA TRBV5-1 few CASSLDHGGTYEQYF TGCGCCAGCAGCTTGGATCACGGGGGAACCTACGAGCAGTACTTC
TRBJ2-2 TRBD2 TRBV7-2 few CASSLSGGAWTGELFF TGTGCCAGCAGCCTGAGCGGGGGGGCTTGGACCGGGGAGCTGTTTTTT
TRBJ1-6 NA TRBV7-9 many CASSLGGIGSPLHF TGTGCCAGCAGCTTAGGGGGCATAGGCTCACCCCTCCACTTT
TRBJ1-4 NA TRBV4-3 many CASSQDIASSEKLFF TGCGCCAGCAGCCAAGATATAGCTTCCTCTGAAAAACTGTTTTTT
TRBJ2-4 TRBD2 TRBV18 few CASSPENGTSVNLAKNIQYF TGTGCCAGCTCACCAGAAAATGGGACTAGCGTTAATCTAGCCAAAAACATTCAGTACTTC
TRBJ2-3 TRBD2 TRBV14 few CASSQDRGIAGPTDTQYF TGTGCCAGCAGCCAAGACCGCGGTATAGCGGGCCCCACAGATACGCAGTATTTT
TRBJ1-6 TRBD1 TRBV4-3 NA CASSRRDRGLSPLHF TGCGCCAGCAGCCGAAGGGACAGGGGTCTCTCACCCCTCCACTTT
TRBJ2-5 NA TRBV27 few CASSAYQGRRIQETQYF TGTGCCAGCAGTGCCTATCAGGGTCGGAGGATCCAAGAGACCCAGTACTTC
TRBJ2-5 NA TRBV3-1 many CASSQDPTFQETQYF TGTGCCAGCAGCCAAGATCCGACTTTTCAAGAGACCCAGTACTTC
TRBJ2-1 NA TRBV7-2 many CASSLSTSLYNEQFF TGTGCCAGCAGCCTATCTACTTCGTTATACAATGAGCAGTTCTTC
TRBJ2-2 NA TRBV4-1 many CASSQVGTGELFF TGCGCCAGCAGCCAAGTCGGCACCGGGGAGCTGTTTTTT
TRBJ2-3 TRBD2 TRBV7-9 many CASSRTGRGPSTDTQYF TGTGCCAGCAGCCGCACCGGGAGGGGTCCTAGCACAGATACGCAGTATTTT
TRBJ2-7 NA TRBV5-1 NA CASSAKPWDEQYF TGCGCCAGCAGCGCGAAACCCTGGGACGAGCAGTACTTC
TRBJ1-2 NA TRBV20-1 NA CSARPSGQLYGYTF TGCAGTGCTAGGCCGTCGGGCCAGCTTTATGGCTACACCTTC